What follows are 27 T cell receptor beta chains derived from one specimen sequenced in a study of blood T cell repertoires in COVID-19. Data came from immunoSEQ multiplex PCR; TCRdb stores just in-frame clones and leaves some out. The data hold around 81,000 clones, with approximately 84% observed a single time. Specimen: peripheral blood. These receptor sequences come from a human donor in a cohort sampled during active COVID-19.

This chain connects TRBV9 to TRBJ1-1; the match to TRBD1 covers 9 bases. The V segment lost 0 bases and the J segment 1 base; nucleotides outside the gene matches: 4. The CDR3 totals 16 residues. CDR1 is SGDLS, CDR2 YYNGEE, per germline. CDR3 sequence: CASSVGTGVTNTEAFF. Written as DNA, the CDR3 is TGTGCCAGCAGCGTAGGGACAGGGGTTACGAACACTGAAGCTTTCTTT.

This clone was seen only a few times. This chain uses TRBV7-9 with TRBJ1-2, with D possibly matching TRBD1 (5 bases). The V end lost 1 base, the J end lost 2 bases, and 14 bases lay between the germline ends. Germline loops: CDR1 SEHNR, CDR2 FQNEAQ (reference sequence). CDR3 size: 16 residues. The CDR3 protein is CASSLDYGRENYGYTF. The CDR3 nucleotides read TGTGCCAGCAGCTTAGACTATGGCAGGGAAAACTATGGCTACACCTTC.

The chain uses TRBV3-1 (or the pseudogene TRBV3-2) and TRBJ1-1; 9 bases are a match to TRBD1. The CDR3 sequence is 14 residues long. V gave up 6 bases and J gave up 2 bases; unmatched junction bases: 4. The germline gives CDR1 LGHDT, CDR2 YNNKEL (reference sequence). The CDR3 sequence: CASRRTGDNTEAFF. In DNA, the CDR3 is TGTGCCAGCAGGCGGACAGGGGACAACACTGAAGCTTTCTTT.

This chain joins TRBV6-5 and TRBJ2-2, with 7 bases identical to TRBD2. V was pared by 7 bases and J by 7 bases, with 3 bases of the junction left unmatched. CDR1 is MNHEY and CDR2 is SVGAGI in the germline V gene. CDR3 length equals 12 residues. CDR3 in DNA: TGTGCCAGCACCTGGGGGGGCGGGGAGCTGTTTTTT. It specifies CASTWGGGELFF.

The gene calls are TRBV5-1 and TRBJ2-7; 13 bases line up with TRBD2. The CDR3 runs 16 residues. CDR1 SGHRS and CDR2 YFSETQ come from the germline V gene. Trimming took 2 bases from V and 6 from J; bases not matched to a gene: 8. The CDR3, as DNA: TGCGCCAGCAGCTTCGCACTAGCGGGGGGGCGAGGCGAGCAGTACTTC. Translated, it gives CASSFALAGGRGEQYF.

This clone was seen only a few times. The chain is built from TRBV5-1 and TRBJ1-2; 7 positions agree with TRBD1. CDR1 is SGHRS, CDR2 YFSETQ, per germline. The CDR3 contains 13 residues. Trimming at V came to 5 bases and at J to 2 bases, leaving 3 bases not matched to a gene. The DNA for the CDR3 is TGCGCCAGCAGGTGGGACAGCAACTATGGCTACACCTTC. Translating gives CASRWDSNYGYTF.

The V gene is TRBV9, the J gene TRBJ1-2, with 7 bases aligning to TRBD1. Trimming cost V 0 bases and J 6 bases; bases outside gene matches: 2. Germline V CDR1 and CDR2: SGDLS, YYNGEE. The CDR3 extends over 13 amino acids. In DNA, the CDR3 is TGTGCCAGCAGCGTAGGCAGGGGGAATGGCTACACCTTC. Translating it yields CASSVGRGNGYTF. The variable domain in full, completed from reference TRBV9 and TRBJ1-2, reads DSGVTQTPKHLITATGQRVTLRCSPRSGDLSVYWYQQSLDQGLQFLIQYYNGEERAKGNILERFSAQQFPDLHSELNLSSLELGDSALYFCASSVGRGNGYTFGSGTRLTVV.

The V and J genes are TRBV7-3 and TRBJ2-1, with 9 bases matching TRBD2. The length of the CDR3 is 17 residues. Germline-derived CDR1 and CDR2 are SGHTA and FQGTGA. The V gene end was trimmed by 3 bases and the J gene end by 0 bases; junction bases not matched to a gene: 6. CDR3 coding DNA: TGTGCCAGCAGCTTGCAGCGGGGGGCAAGCTCCTACAATGAGCAGTTCTTC. This gives the protein CASSLQRGASSYNEQFF.

The chain combines TRBV6-1 with TRBJ2-3; no firm D call. The CDR3 length is 13 residues. CDR1 and CDR2 (germline): MNHNS, SASEGT. V was trimmed by 0 bases and J by 3 bases, leaving 4 bases between them. CDR3 sequence (DNA): TGTGCCAGCAGTGAAGCGCGAACAGATACGCAGTATTTT. Protein: CASSEARTDTQYF.

The J gene is TRBJ2-2, the V gene TRBV7-8; 9 bases line up with TRBD1. Germline CDR1 is SGHVS and CDR2 is FQNEAQ. CDR3 length equals 15 residues. The V and J ends lost 5 bases and 3 bases, in that order; junction bases with no gene match: 4. The CDR3 reads CASSPGQGYTGELFF. In DNA form, the CDR3 reads TGTGCCAGCAGCCCTGGACAGGGGTACACCGGGGAGCTGTTTTTT.

V usage is TRBV7-9 and J usage is TRBJ1-2; 8 bases match TRBD1. CDR1 is SEHNR and CDR2 is FQNEAQ in the germline V gene (reference sequence). The V and J ends lost 5 bases and 4 bases, in that order; junction bases with no gene match: 3. This CDR3 has 13 residues. The CDR3 coding sequence is TGTGCCAGCAGCGAACAGGGGGGCTATGGCTACACCTTC. Protein: CASSEQGGYGYTF.

This chain connects TRBV20-1 to TRBJ2-7; TRBD1 aligns across 7 bases. The CDR3 extends over 14 amino acids. The V gene's germline CDR1 is DFQATT and CDR2 SNEGSKA (reference sequence). J was trimmed by 1 base and V by 3 bases; bases with no gene match: 6. The CDR3 spells CSASPRTGSYEQYF. As DNA, the CDR3 is TGCAGTGCTAGTCCGCGGACAGGATCCTACGAGCAGTACTTC.

The chain couples TRBV7-7 to TRBJ2-2; D gene uncertain. The CDR3 contains 15 residues. Germline CDR1 reads SSHAT; CDR2 reads FNYEAQ (reference sequence). Between the trimmed V and J ends, which lost 1 base and 0 bases, there was a span of 6 bases. In nucleotides, the CDR3 is TGTGCCAGCAGCTTAGGACAAACGAACACCGGGGAGCTGTTTTTT. Its translation is CASSLGQTNTGELFF.

This chain joins TRBV12-3 or TRBV12-4 and TRBJ1-5, with D unresolved. Deletions cut 3 bases from V and 4 bases from J, with 7 bases between. This CDR3 is built from 13 residues. CDR3 sequence (DNA): TGTGCCAGCAGTTTTGGAGGGAATCAGCCCCAGCATTTT. It is translated as CASSFGGNQPQHF.

CDR3 protein: CASSFPTAPNYGYTF. For the CDR3, the DNA is TGTGCCAGCAGTTTCCCGACAGCCCCTAACTATGGCTACACCTTC. The chain recombines TRBV28 with TRBJ1-2; perhaps TRBD1 as D (5 bases). The CDR3 has 15 residues. In germline, CDR1 is MDHEN, CDR2 SYDVKM. Trimming stripped 3 bases from V and 0 bases from J, with 11 bases between.

This clone occurred a few times. The genes are TRBV6-5 and TRBJ2-5; 8 bases are shared with TRBD1. V shed 6 bases, J shed 2 bases, and the junction held 5 bases outside the gene matches. Per the germline V gene, CDR1 is MNHEY and CDR2 is SVGAGI. The CDR3 extends over 14 amino acids. The CDR3 here is CASRKDRGQETQYF. In nucleotides, the CDR3 is TGTGCCAGCAGGAAAGACAGGGGACAAGAGACCCAGTACTTC.

The rearrangement uses TRBV7-9 and TRBJ2-2; no definite D call. The CDR3 is 12 residues long. V was cut by 4 bases and J by 3 bases, with 3 bases left in between. Germline CDR1 SEHNR, CDR2 FQNEAQ (reference sequence). The CDR3 DNA sequence: TGTGCCAGCAGCTCTGACACCGGGGAGCTGTTTTTT. This translates into CASSSDTGELFF. Variable domain in full (rest from reference TRBV7-9 and TRBJ2-2): DTGVSQNPRHKITKRGQNVTFRCDPISEHNRLYWYRQTLGQGPEFLTYFQNEAQLEKSRLLSDRFSAERPKGSFSTLEIQRTEQGDSAMYLCASSSDTGELFFGEGSRLTVL.

This clone was detected only a few times. In DNA form, the CDR3 reads TGTGCCAGCAGCCCCCCACACAGGGCTGTTTATAATGGCTACACCTTC. This sequence encodes CASSPPHRAVYNGYTF. V and J are TRBV4-2 and TRBJ1-2; D perhaps matches TRBD1 (6 bases). V lost 4 bases and J 6 bases, leaving 21 bases between the germline ends. CDR1 is LGHNA, CDR2 YNFKEQ, per germline. CDR3 length: 16 residues.

The V gene is TRBV9, the J gene TRBJ1-5, with D tentatively TRBD1 (6 bases). This CDR3 comprises 18 residues. Trimming shortened V by 2 bases and J by 0 bases, and 18 bases separated the two germline ends. The germline V gene encodes CDR1 SGDLS and CDR2 YYNGEE. The CDR3, as DNA: TGTGCCAGCAGCGTTTACAGGGTTATGGAGTATAGCAATCAGCCCCAGCATTTT. Translating it yields CASSVYRVMEYSNQPQHF.

The chain carries TRBV19 and TRBJ1-2; D ambiguous. Looked up from germline, CDR1 is LNHDA and CDR2 is SQIVND (reference sequence). V was pared by 6 bases and J by 4 bases, with 12 bases between. This CDR3 spans 13 amino acids. In nucleotides, the CDR3 is TGTGCCAGTAGCCGGGGAGGCGCCTATGGCTACACCTTC. Its protein product is CASSRGGAYGYTF.

The chain is built from TRBV2 and TRBJ1-6; D is perhaps TRBD1 (5 bases). The germline CDR1 and CDR2 sequences are SNHLY and FYNNEI. V lost 6 bases and J lost 8, with 14 bases in between. This CDR3 region has 14 residues. The CDR3 loop is CASRIRVLYSPLHF. CDR3 sequence (DNA): TGTGCCAGCAGGATCAGGGTGCTCTATTCACCCCTCCACTTT.

The chain couples TRBV30 to TRBJ1-6, with 7 nucleotides matching TRBD1. Losses at the gene ends were 2 bases for V and 8 bases for J; bases not matched to a gene: 6. This CDR3 comprises 14 residues. The germline V gene encodes CDR1 GTSNPN and CDR2 SVGIG (reference sequence). CDR3 nucleotides: TGTGCCTGGAGTCTGACAGGGCGCGATTCACCCCTCCACTTT. Residues: CAWSLTGRDSPLHF.

This rearrangement joins TRBV2 to TRBJ1-4; D gene uncertain. The CDR3 loop spans 13 amino acids. V lost 4 bases, J lost 3 bases, and 6 bases lay in between. Per the germline V gene, CDR1 is SNHLY and CDR2 is FYNNEI. CDR3: CASSVEPNEKLFF. The CDR3 bases are TGTGCCAGCAGTGTTGAGCCTAATGAAAAACTGTTTTTT.

The genes are TRBV3-1 (or the pseudogene TRBV3-2) and TRBJ2-7; maybe TRBD1 (6 bases). Trimming stripped 0 bases from V and 8 bases from J, with 23 bases between. The germline V gene has CDR1 LGHDT and CDR2 YNNKEL (reference sequence). This CDR3 is 17 amino acids long. The CDR3, as DNA: TGTGCCAGCAGCCAAGACGTCGCCCTGACCACAGGGTATAAGCAGTACTTC. It encodes CASSQDVALTTGYKQYF.

The chain uses TRBV16 and TRBJ1-5, with 8 nucleotides matching TRBD1. Trimming removed 3 bases from V and 3 bases from J; junction bases left unmatched: 16. The CDR3 extends over 19 amino acids. Germline CDR1 reads KGHSY; CDR2 reads FQNENV. CDR3 sequence: CASSHWAGVGQENNQPQHF. In DNA, the CDR3 is TGTGCCAGCAGCCACTGGGCCGGGGTGGGACAGGAAAACAATCAGCCCCAGCATTTT.

The rearrangement uses TRBV10-2 and TRBJ2-4; 8 bases align to TRBD1. This CDR3 is 13 amino acids long. Germline V gene lookup returns CDR1 WSHSY and CDR2 SAAADI. The V segment lost 9 bases and the J segment 6 bases; nucleotides outside the gene matches: 7. The CDR3 protein is CARSQGAGNIQYF. CDR3 DNA: TGCGCCAGGAGCCAGGGGGCGGGAAACATTCAGTACTTC.

The chain combines TRBV19 with TRBJ1-1, with 8 bases that match TRBD1. This CDR3 contains 15 residues. The V gene's germline CDR1 is LNHDA and CDR2 SQIVND (reference sequence). With V trimmed by 4 bases and J by 0 bases, 4 bases remained unmatched. Here the CDR3 reads CASSTSDRVNTEAFF. In nucleotides, the CDR3 is TGTGCCAGTAGTACCTCGGACAGGGTGAACACTGAAGCTTTCTTT.